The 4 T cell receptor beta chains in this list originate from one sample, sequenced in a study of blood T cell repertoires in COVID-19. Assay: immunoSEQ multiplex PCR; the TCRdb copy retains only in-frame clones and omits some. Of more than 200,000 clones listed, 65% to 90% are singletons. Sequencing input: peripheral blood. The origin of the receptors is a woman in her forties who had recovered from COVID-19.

The CDR3: CRGQGPGGYTF. In nucleotides, the CDR3 is TGCAGGGGGCAGGGGCCCGGTGGCTACACCTTC. The chain joins TRBV20-1 to TRBJ1-2; tentatively, D is TRBD1 (6 bases). This CDR3 region has 11 residues. Germline CDR1 and CDR2: DFQATT and SNEGSKA (reference sequence).

The CDR3 nucleotides are TGTGCCTGGAGCGCCGGGACAATGAACACTGAAGCTTTCTTT. Translating it yields CAWSAGTMNTEAFF. The rearrangement joins TRBV30 to TRBJ1-1, with a tentative D call TRBD1 (6 bases). Germline CDR1 GTSNPN, CDR2 SVGIG (reference sequence). The CDR3 is made up of 14 amino acids. Trimming took 3 bases from V and 0 from J, leaving 11 bases between them.

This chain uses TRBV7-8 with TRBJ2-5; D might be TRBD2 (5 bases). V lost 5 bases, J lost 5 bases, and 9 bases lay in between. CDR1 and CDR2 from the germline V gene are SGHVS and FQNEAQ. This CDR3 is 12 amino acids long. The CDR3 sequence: CASSPTGETQYF. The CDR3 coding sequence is TGTGCCAGCAGCCCAACGGGGGAGACCCAGTACTTC.

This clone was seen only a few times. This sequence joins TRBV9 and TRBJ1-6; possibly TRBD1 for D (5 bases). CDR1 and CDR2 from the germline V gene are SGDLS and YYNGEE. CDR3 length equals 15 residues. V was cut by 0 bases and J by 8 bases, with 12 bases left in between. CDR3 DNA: TGTGCCAGCAGCGTAGATGTATTAGGGGATTCACCCCTCCACTTT. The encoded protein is CASSVDVLGDSPLHF. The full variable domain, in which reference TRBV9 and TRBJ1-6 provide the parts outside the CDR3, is DSGVTQTPKHLITATGQRVTLRCSPRSGDLSVYWYQQSLDQGLQFLIQYYNGEERAKGNILERFSAQQFPDLHSELNLSSLELGDSALYFCASSVDVLGDSPLHFGNGTRLTVT.